This T cell receptor (beta chain) was obtained from a study of shared clonotypes between healthy human individuals. Study-level information: Contributing individuals were a couple of females and a few males aged 18 to 49.

Here immunoSEQ multiplex PCR was the method, and the copy in TCRdb shows in-frame clones only, minus some. The table includes about 1.5 million clones, 96% detected once. The CDR3 is 17 residues long. CDR1 and CDR2 from the germline V gene are SGHRS and YFSETQ. J gave up 1 base and V 4 bases, and 11 bases lay outside the gene matches. V gene TRBV5-1 combines with J gene TRBJ2-5; 9 bases fit TRBD2. This clonotype originated in a man aged 30 to 39 in good health. Sequenced: naive CD4+ T cells sorted from blood. The subset is: CD45RA+ positively selected. The DNA of the CDR3 is TGCGCCAGCAGCGTGTTTGGGCTAGCGGGGCCCCAAGAGACCCAGTACTTC. It encodes CASSVFGLAGPQETQYF. Full variable domain (rest looked up from reference TRBV5-1 and TRBJ2-5): KAGVTQTPRYLIKTRGQQVTLSCSPISGHRSVSWYQQTPGQGLQFLFEYFSETQRNKGNFPGRFSGRQFSNSRSEMNVSTLELGDSALYLCASSVFGLAGPQETQYFGPGTRLLVL.